Listed below are T cell receptor beta chains from one sample, sequenced in a study of control samples from healthy donors and cancer patients. Repertoires were generated with immunoSEQ multiplex PCR, while TCRdb's copy carries only in-frame clones and drops some. In the table there are around 160,000 clones, approximately 93% of which are singletons. The sample consisted of blood. Source of these receptors: a man aged 18 to 35 in good health. Each CDR3 is given with its conserved first and last residue. A D gene is named only where the DNA matches it firmly. A row's size may be missing; if present it is once, few, many or a size class.

d_gene,v_gene,abundance,len,j_gene,CDR3aa,CDR3nt
TRBD1,TRBV7-9,-,17,TRBJ2-7,CASSTNKGTGDVYEQYF,TGTGCCAGCAGTACGAATAAAGGGACAGGGGACGTCTACGAGCAGTACTTC
-,TRBV27,-,12,TRBJ1-2,CASSFGGYGYTF,TGTGCCAGCAGTTTCGGTGGATACGGCTACACCTTC
-,TRBV29-1,many,14,TRBJ2-2,CSVDREGNTGELFF,TGCAGCGTTGACAGAGAGGGGAACACCGGGGAGCTGTTTTTT
-,TRBV5-5,-,18,TRBJ1-3,CASSLSLLTVSSGNTIYF,TGTGCCAGCAGCTTGAGCCTCCTAACAGTCTCCTCTGGAAACACCATATATTTT
-,TRBV28,-,15,TRBJ2-7,CASRLTGGQWYEQYF,TGTGCCAGCAGACTGACCGGTGGACAGTGGTACGAGCAGTACTTC
TRBD1,TRBV5-1,-,15,TRBJ2-3,CASSFRDRVKDTQYF,TGCGCCAGCAGCTTCCGGGACAGGGTTAAAGATACGCAGTATTTT
-,TRBV6-5,-,14,TRBJ2-3,CASSSSPLVDTQYF,TGTGCCAGCAGTTCTAGCCCCCTGGTGGATACGCAGTATTTT
-,TRBV28,-,14,TRBJ2-1,CASTIDSSYNEQFF,TGTGCCAGCACCATCGATAGCTCCTACAATGAGCAGTTCTTC
TRBD1,TRBV11-2,-,13,TRBJ1-2,CASSLSPGQSWAF,TGTGCCAGCAGCTTGTCCCCGGGACAGTCTTGGGCCTTC
TRBD2,TRBV4-2,-,16,TRBJ2-3,CASSKTLSGREDTQYF,TGTGCCAGCAGCAAAACGCTTAGCGGGAGGGAAGATACGCAGTATTTT
-,TRBV19,-,14,TRBJ1-1,CASRAMGGSTEAFF,TGTGCCAGTAGGGCGATGGGGGGGAGTACTGAAGCTTTCTTT
-,TRBV4-1,-,15,TRBJ1-5,CASSQDVKGNQPQHF,TGCGCCAGCAGCCAAGATGTTAAGGGCAATCAGCCCCAGCATTTT
-,TRBV9,many,14,TRBJ2-2,CASNVAPNTGELFF,TGTGCCAGCAACGTAGCCCCGAACACCGGGGAGCTGTTTTTT
-,TRBV20-1,-,13,TRBJ1-2,CSASQSLYHGYTF,TGCAGTGCTAGTCAGAGTTTATACCATGGCTACACCTTC
-,TRBV9,-,15,TRBJ1-1,CASSVAGITNTEAFF,TGTGCCAGCAGCGTTGCCGGGATCACGAACACTGAAGCTTTCTTT
TRBD2,TRBV5-1,-,16,TRBJ2-1,CASRPAGGSSYNEQFF,TGCGCCAGCAGGCCAGCGGGGGGAAGCTCCTACAATGAGCAGTTCTTC
-,TRBV14,-,18,TRBJ2-3,CASSQLLRASRKPDTQYF,TGTGCCAGCAGCCAATTGCTCCGGGCTAGCAGAAAGCCAGATACGCAGTATTTT
-,TRBV5-4,-,14,TRBJ2-5,CASSIDGFQETQYF,TGTGCCAGCAGCATAGACGGGTTCCAAGAGACCCAGTACTTC
TRBD1,TRBV5-6,-,17,TRBJ2-7,CASSKPGQGILDYEQYF,TGTGCCAGCAGCAAACCGGGACAGGGGATTCTTGACTACGAGCAGTACTTC
-,TRBV7-9,-,11,TRBJ2-7,CASSSLVEQYF,TGTGCCAGCAGCTCCTTAGTTGAGCAGTACTTC
-,TRBV3-1/TRBV3-2,-,18,TRBJ2-6,CASSQLRQWDSGANVLTF,TGTGCCAGCAGCCAACTAAGACAGTGGGACTCTGGGGCCAACGTCCTGACTTTC
TRBD1,TRBV3-1/TRBV3-2,-,17,TRBJ2-7,CASSQYDRGLVPYEQYF,TGTGCCAGCAGCCAGTATGACAGGGGGTTAGTACCCTACGAGCAGTACTTC
-,TRBV9,-,15,TRBJ1-5,CASSPGQGANQPQHF,TGTGCCAGCAGCCCCGGGCAGGGCGCCAATCAGCCCCAGCATTTT
-,TRBV5-1,-,13,TRBJ1-1,CASSFRGGTEAFF,TGCGCCAGCAGCTTTCGGGGCGGCACTGAAGCTTTCTTT
-,TRBV30,-,13,TRBJ1-2,CAWSGARDYGYTF,TGTGCCTGGAGTGGAGCTCGGGACTATGGCTACACCTTC
TRBD1,TRBV7-4,-,12,TRBJ2-5,CAGRQGQETQYF,TGTGCCGGCCGACAGGGGCAAGAGACCCAGTACTTC
-,TRBV18,-,13,TRBJ2-1,CASSPDISSSKFF,TGTGCCAGCTCACCCGATATTTCTAGCTCGAAGTTCTTC
TRBD1,TRBV9,-,18,TRBJ1-3,CASSGGSAQGAPGNTIYF,TGTGCCAGCAGCGGGGGGTCGGCACAGGGGGCGCCGGGAAACACCATATATTTT
-,TRBV11-2,-,14,TRBJ1-4,CASSPRLAGMQLFF,TGTGCCAGCAGCCCCCGTTTGGCGGGGATGCAACTGTTTTTT
-,TRBV12-3/TRBV12-4,-,13,TRBJ1-5,CASSRGANQPQHF,TGTGCCAGCAGTCGGGGGGCAAATCAGCCCCAGCATTTT
-,TRBV25-1,-,11,TRBJ2-7,CASREEREQYF,TGTGCCAGCAGAGAGGAGCGCGAGCAGTACTTC
-,TRBV25-1,-,12,TRBJ2-3,CASSDGTDTQYF,TGTGCCAGCAGTGATGGGACAGATACGCAGTATTTT
-,TRBV7-2,-,15,TRBJ1-2,CASSSDRGFNYGYTF,TGTGCCAGCAGCTCCGATAGGGGGTTTAACTATGGCTACACCTTC
TRBD2,TRBV9,-,15,TRBJ2-1,CASSVTPLADNEQFF,TGTGCCAGCAGCGTAACACCGCTAGCGGACAATGAGCAGTTCTTC
TRBD1,TRBV27,-,13,TRBJ1-1,CASSLYRGTEAFF,TGTGCCAGCAGTTTATACAGGGGCACTGAAGCTTTCTTT
-,TRBV5-1,-,13,TRBJ1-4,CASSPQGGEKLFF,TGCGCCAGCAGCCCGCAAGGGGGTGAAAAACTGTTTTTT
TRBD1,TRBV27,-,15,TRBJ1-1,CASSTLQGANTEAFF,TGTGCCAGCAGTACCCTACAGGGGGCTAACACTGAAGCTTTCTTT
TRBD1,TRBV27,-,14,TRBJ1-1,CATQTGVWETEAFF,TGTGCCACCCAGACAGGGGTTTGGGAGACTGAAGCTTTCTTT
-,TRBV21-1,-,17,TRBJ2-5,CASSKAELAGVLETQYF,TGTGCCAGCAGCAAAGCGGAACTAGCGGGAGTATTGGAGACCCAGTACTTC
-,TRBV6-5,-,15,TRBJ2-3,CASSIQGQQPDTQYF,TGTGCCAGCAGTATCCAGGGGCAGCAGCCAGATACGCAGTATTTT
-,TRBV9,-,14,TRBJ2-2,CASSAPVLTGELFF,TGTGCCAGCAGCGCACCGGTCCTCACCGGGGAGCTGTTTTTT
-,TRBV19,-,11,TRBJ2-7,CASSSSYEQYF,TGTGCCAGTAGTTCAAGCTACGAGCAGTACTTC
TRBD1,TRBV6-4,once,13,TRBJ1-5,CASSLDRDQPQHF,TGTGCCAGCAGTTTAGACAGGGATCAGCCCCAGCATTTT
TRBD2,TRBV10-3,-,19,TRBJ2-5,CAISGTSGVHDIKGRTQYF,TGTGCCATCAGTGGAACTAGCGGGGTCCATGATATTAAGGGTCGGACCCAGTACTTC
-,TRBV11-2,once,17,TRBJ2-3,CASSPQGGLGWADTQYF,TGTGCCAGCAGCCCCCAGGGGGGACTCGGCTGGGCAGATACGCAGTATTTT
-,TRBV5-6,-,16,TRBJ1-6,CASSGDRGRGNSPLHF,TGTGCCAGCAGTGGAGACCGAGGAAGGGGTAATTCACCCCTCCACTTT
TRBD1,TRBV13,once,14,TRBJ2-7,CASSTQGRRSIPYF,TGTGCCAGCAGCACACAGGGGCGCAGGTCGATTCCGTACTTC
-,TRBV30,once,12,TRBJ1-1,CAWSVSNTEAFF,TGTGCCTGGAGTGTATCGAACACTGAAGCTTTCTTT
TRBD1,TRBV2,-,15,TRBJ1-5,CASSGFGQGNQPQHF,TGTGCCAGCAGTGGGTTTGGACAGGGTAACCAGCCCCAGCATTTT
TRBD1,TRBV29-1,-,14,TRBJ2-7,CSVEGTGGRYEQYF,TGCAGCGTTGAAGGGACAGGGGGCAGGTACGAGCAGTACTTC
-,TRBV6-5,-,12,TRBJ2-3,CASRTSAATQYF,TGTGCCAGCCGAACTAGTGCCGCTACGCAGTATTTT
-,TRBV3-1/TRBV3-2,-,14,TRBJ1-1,CASSPLGRAAEAFF,TGTGCCAGCAGCCCACTGGGGAGGGCGGCTGAAGCTTTCTTT
-,TRBV19,-,13,TRBJ1-1,CASSIPAGTEAFF,TGTGCCAGTAGTATTCCGGCGGGCACTGAAGCTTTCTTT
-,TRBV30,-,12,TRBJ1-2,CAWSVAGYGYTF,TGTGCCTGGAGTGTGGCCGGCTATGGCTACACCTTC
-,TRBV24-1,-,15,TRBJ2-2,CATSDLLRNTGELFF,TGTGCCACCAGTGATTTGCTCAGGAACACCGGGGAGCTGTTTTTT
TRBD1,TRBV2,-,17,TRBJ2-5,CASSPFFPRTGDETQYF,TGTGCCAGCAGTCCTTTCTTCCCCCGGACAGGGGATGAGACCCAGTACTTC
TRBD1,TRBV18,-,12,TRBJ1-1,CASSPRGGEAFF,TGTGCCAGCTCCCCGAGAGGGGGCGAAGCTTTCTTT
TRBD1,TRBV27,-,14,TRBJ2-2,CASRGQGAAGELFF,TGTGCCAGCAGGGGGCAGGGGGCCGCCGGGGAGCTGTTTTTT
-,TRBV4-3,-,16,TRBJ2-3,CASSQDEVLRGDTQYF,TGCGCCAGCAGCCAAGATGAAGTCCTCAGGGGAGATACGCAGTATTTT